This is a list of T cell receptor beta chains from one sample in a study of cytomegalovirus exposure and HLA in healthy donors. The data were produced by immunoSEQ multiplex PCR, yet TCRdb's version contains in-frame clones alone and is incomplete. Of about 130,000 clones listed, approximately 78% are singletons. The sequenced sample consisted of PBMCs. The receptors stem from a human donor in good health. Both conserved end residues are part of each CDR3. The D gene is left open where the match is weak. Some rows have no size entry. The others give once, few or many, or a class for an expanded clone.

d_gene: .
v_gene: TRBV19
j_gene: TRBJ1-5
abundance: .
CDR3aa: CASSRGYSNQPQHF
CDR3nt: TGTGCCAGTAGTCGGGGGTATAGCAATCAGCCCCAGCATTTT

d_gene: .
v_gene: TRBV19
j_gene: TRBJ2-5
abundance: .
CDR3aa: CASSIRALQGETQYF
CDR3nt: TGTGCCAGTAGTATTAGGGCTTTGCAGGGGGAGACCCAGTACTTC

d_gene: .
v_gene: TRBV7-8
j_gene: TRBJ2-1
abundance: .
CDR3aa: CASRLGGSNEQFF
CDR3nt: TGTGCCAGCAGGTTGGGGGGTTCGAATGAGCAGTTCTTC

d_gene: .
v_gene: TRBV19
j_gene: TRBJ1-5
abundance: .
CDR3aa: CASTRVDSQNQPQHF
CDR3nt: TGTGCCAGTACACGGGTAGACAGTCAGAATCAGCCCCAGCATTTT

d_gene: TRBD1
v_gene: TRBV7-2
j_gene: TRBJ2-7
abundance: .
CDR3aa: CASSAGTGGLGQYF
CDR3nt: TGTGCCAGCAGCGCCGGGACAGGGGGCTTAGGGCAGTACTTC

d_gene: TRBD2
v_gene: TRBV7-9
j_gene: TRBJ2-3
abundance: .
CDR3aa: CASSLGTSGKVDTQYF
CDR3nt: TGTGCCAGCAGCTTAGGGACTAGCGGGAAGGTAGATACGCAGTATTTT

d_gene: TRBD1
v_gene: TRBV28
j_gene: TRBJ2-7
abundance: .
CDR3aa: CASSEGGVYEQYF
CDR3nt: TGTGCCAGCAGCGAAGGGGGCGTCTACGAGCAGTACTTC

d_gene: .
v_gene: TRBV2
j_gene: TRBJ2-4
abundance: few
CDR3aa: CASSEQGTGRNIQYF
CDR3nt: TGTGCCAGCAGTGAACAGGGTACTGGGAGGAACATTCAGTACTTC

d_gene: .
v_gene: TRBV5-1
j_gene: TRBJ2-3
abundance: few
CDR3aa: CASSFEADTQYF
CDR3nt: TGCGCCAGCAGCTTTGAGGCAGATACGCAGTATTTT

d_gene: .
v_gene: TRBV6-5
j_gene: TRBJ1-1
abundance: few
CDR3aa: CASRTGVTAFF
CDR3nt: TGTGCCAGCAGGACGGGAGTTACGGCTTTCTTT

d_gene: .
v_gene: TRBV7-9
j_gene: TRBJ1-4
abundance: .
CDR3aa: CASSLGGVQEKLFF
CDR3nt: TGTGCCAGCAGCCTTGGCGGGGTACAAGAAAAACTGTTTTTT

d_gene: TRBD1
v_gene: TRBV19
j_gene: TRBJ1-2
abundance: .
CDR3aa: CASTVTGGGYGYTF
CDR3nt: TGTGCCAGTACCGTGACAGGGGGCGGCTATGGCTACACCTTC

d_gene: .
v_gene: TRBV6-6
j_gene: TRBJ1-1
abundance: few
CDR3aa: CASNTFGTEAFF
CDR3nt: TGTGCCAGCAATACCTTCGGGACTGAAGCTTTCTTT

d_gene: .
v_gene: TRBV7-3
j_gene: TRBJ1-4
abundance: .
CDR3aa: CASRPRFSAEGNEKLFF
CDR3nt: TGTGCCAGCAGACCCCGGTTCTCGGCTGAGGGTAATGAAAAACTGTTTTTT

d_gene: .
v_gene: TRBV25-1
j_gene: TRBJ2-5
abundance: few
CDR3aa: CASSDPGETQYF
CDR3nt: TGTGCCAGCAGTGACCCGGGGGAGACCCAGTACTTC

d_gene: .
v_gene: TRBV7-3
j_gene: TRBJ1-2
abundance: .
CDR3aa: CASSPTIGGTDYGYTF
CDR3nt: TGTGCCAGCAGCCCCACAATAGGCGGGACGGACTATGGCTACACCTTC

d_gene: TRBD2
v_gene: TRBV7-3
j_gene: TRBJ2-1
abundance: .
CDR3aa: CASSIQGPRLGLAGNEQFF
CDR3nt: TGTGCCAGCAGCATACAGGGTCCCCGTCTAGGACTAGCGGGAAATGAGCAGTTCTTC

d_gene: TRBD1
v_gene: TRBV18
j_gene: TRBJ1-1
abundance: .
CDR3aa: CASSPGTGEAFF
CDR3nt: TGTGCCAGCTCACCAGGGACAGGAGAAGCTTTCTTT

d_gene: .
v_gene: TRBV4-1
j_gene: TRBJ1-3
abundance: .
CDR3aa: CASSHPGRVSGNTIYF
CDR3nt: TGCGCCAGCAGCCACCCCGGGAGGGTCTCTGGAAACACCATATATTTT

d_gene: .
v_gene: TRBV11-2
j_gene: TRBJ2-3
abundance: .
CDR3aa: CASKGADTQYF
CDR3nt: TGTGCCAGCAAGGGGGCAGATACGCAGTATTTT

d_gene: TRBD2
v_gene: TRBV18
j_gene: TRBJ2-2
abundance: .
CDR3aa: CASSPLSLAGGPSTGELFF
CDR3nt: TGTGCCAGCTCACCATTGTCTCTAGCGGGAGGGCCGAGTACCGGGGAGCTGTTTTTT

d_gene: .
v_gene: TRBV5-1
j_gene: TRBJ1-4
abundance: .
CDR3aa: CASSFYPGGPNEKLFF
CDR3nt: TGCGCCAGCAGCTTTTACCCGGGCGGGCCTAATGAAAAACTGTTTTTT

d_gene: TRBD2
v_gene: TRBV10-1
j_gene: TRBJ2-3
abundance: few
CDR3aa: CASSESVAGGPTQYF
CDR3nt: TGCGCCAGCAGTGAGTCTGTAGCGGGGGGACCTACGCAGTATTTT

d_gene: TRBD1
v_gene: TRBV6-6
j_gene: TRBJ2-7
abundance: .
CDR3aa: CASTNSWGQGGYEQYF
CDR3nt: TGTGCCAGCACCAACTCGTGGGGACAGGGGGGCTACGAGCAGTACTTC

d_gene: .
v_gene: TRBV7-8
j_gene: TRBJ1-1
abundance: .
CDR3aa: CASSQSAGMNTEAFF
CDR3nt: TGTGCCAGCAGCCAAAGTGCAGGGATGAACACTGAAGCTTTCTTT

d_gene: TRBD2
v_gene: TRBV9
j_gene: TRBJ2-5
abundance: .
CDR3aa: CASSSGVGRGTRRETQYF
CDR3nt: TGTGCCAGCAGCTCCGGCGTCGGGAGGGGGACGAGACGAGAGACCCAGTACTTC

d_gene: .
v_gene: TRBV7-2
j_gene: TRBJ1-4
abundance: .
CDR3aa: CASSSSGVEDEKLFF
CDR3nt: TGTGCCAGCAGCTCATCAGGGGTTGAGGATGAAAAACTGTTTTTT

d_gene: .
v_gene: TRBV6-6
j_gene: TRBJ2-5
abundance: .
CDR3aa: CASSYEGHTQYF
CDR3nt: TGTGCCAGCAGTTACGAGGGACATACCCAGTACTTC

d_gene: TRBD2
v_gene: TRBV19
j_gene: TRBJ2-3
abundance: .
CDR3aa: CASSIPLLAGITDTQYF
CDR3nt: TGTGCCAGTAGTATTCCCCTACTAGCGGGGATCACAGATACGCAGTATTTT

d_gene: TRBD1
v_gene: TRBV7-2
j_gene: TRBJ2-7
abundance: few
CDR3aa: CASSLVTGGVYEQYF
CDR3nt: TGTGCCAGCAGCTTAGTCACAGGGGGAGTCTACGAGCAGTACTTC

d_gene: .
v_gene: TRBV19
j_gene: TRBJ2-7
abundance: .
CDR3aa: CASSIVAGTLYEQYF
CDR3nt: TGTGCCAGTAGTATAGTTGCCGGGACACTCTACGAGCAGTACTTC

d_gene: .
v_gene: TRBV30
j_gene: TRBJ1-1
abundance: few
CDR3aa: CAWSDRGFGAFF
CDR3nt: TGTGCCTGGAGTGATAGGGGGTTCGGAGCTTTCTTT

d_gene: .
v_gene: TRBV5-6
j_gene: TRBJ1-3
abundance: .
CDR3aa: CASTRGPVGNTIYF
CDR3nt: TGTGCCAGCACCCGAGGGCCAGTTGGAAACACCATATATTTT

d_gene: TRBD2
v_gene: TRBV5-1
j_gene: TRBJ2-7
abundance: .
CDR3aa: CASSLVGLAGGPVEQYF
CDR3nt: TGCGCCAGCAGCTTGGTCGGACTAGCGGGGGGCCCGGTCGAGCAGTACTTC

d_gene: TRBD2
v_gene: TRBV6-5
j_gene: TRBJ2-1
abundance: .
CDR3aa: CASRLIAGRYNEQFF
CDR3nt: TGTGCCAGCAGATTGATAGCGGGGAGATACAATGAGCAGTTCTTC

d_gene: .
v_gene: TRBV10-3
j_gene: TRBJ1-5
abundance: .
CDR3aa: CAISESKSPSNQPQHF
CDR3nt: TGTGCCATCAGTGAGTCGAAGAGCCCTAGCAATCAGCCCCAGCATTTT

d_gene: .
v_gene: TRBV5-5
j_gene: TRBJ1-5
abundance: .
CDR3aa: CASSLALGDPPQHF
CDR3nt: TGTGCCAGCAGCTTGGCCTTAGGGGATCCGCCCCAGCATTTT

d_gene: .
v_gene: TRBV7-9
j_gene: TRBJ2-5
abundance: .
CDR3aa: CSSSLSSQAHRETQYF
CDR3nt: TGTTCCAGCAGCTTATCCTCACAGGCCCATAGAGAGACCCAGTACTTC

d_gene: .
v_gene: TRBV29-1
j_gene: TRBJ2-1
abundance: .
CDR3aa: CSVIRSLSYNEQFF
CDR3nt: TGCAGCGTTATCAGGTCCCTCTCCTACAATGAGCAGTTCTTC

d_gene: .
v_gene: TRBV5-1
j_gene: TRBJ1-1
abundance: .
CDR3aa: CASSVEGTGPHTEAFF
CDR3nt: TGCGCCAGCAGCGTTGAGGGAACAGGGCCTCACACTGAAGCTTTCTTT

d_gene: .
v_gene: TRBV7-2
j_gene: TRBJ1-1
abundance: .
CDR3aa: CASSAASSAEAFF
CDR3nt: TGTGCCAGCAGCGCGGCGAGTAGCGCTGAAGCTTTCTTT

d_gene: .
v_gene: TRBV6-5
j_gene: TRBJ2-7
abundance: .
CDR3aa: CATYGEDGRQNEQYF
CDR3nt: TGTGCCACTTACGGGGAGGACGGGAGACAAAACGAGCAGTACTTC

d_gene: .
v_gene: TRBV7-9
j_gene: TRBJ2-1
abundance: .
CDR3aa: CASSDRSFSYNEQFF
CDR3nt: TGTGCCAGCAGCGACCGGAGTTTCTCCTACAATGAGCAGTTCTTC

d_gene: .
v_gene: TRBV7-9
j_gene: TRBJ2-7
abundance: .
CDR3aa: CASSLASTSYEQYF
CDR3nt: TGTGCCAGCAGCTTAGCCTCGACTAGTTACGAGCAGTACTTC

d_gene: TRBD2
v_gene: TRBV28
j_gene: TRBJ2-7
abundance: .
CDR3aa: CASSRGLSGRGHEQYF
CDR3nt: TGTGCCAGCAGTAGGGGACTAAGCGGGAGGGGGCACGAGCAGTACTTC

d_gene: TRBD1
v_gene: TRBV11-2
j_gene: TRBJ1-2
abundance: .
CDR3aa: CASSDRGQQDYGYTF
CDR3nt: TGTGCCAGCAGCGATAGGGGACAGCAAGATTATGGCTACACCTTC

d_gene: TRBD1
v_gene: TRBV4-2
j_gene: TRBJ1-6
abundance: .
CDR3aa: CASSPRQGALRDTNSPLHF
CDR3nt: TGTGCCAGCAGCCCCCGACAGGGGGCGCTGAGGGACACAAATTCACCCCTCCACTTT

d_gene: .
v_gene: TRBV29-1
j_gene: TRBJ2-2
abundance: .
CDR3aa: CSVDTTRDSPGTGELFF
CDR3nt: TGCAGCGTGGATACCACGCGGGACTCCCCAGGGACCGGGGAGCTGTTTTTT

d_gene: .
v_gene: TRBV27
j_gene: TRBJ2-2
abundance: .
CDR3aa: CASRRAVNTGELFF
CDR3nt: TGTGCCAGTCGCAGGGCAGTGAACACCGGGGAGCTGTTTTTT

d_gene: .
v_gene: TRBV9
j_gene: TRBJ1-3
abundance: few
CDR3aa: CASSPWSGDGNTIYF
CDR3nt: TGTGCCAGCAGCCCCTGGTCAGGGGACGGAAACACCATATATTTT